The entry below describes one T cell receptor (beta chain). This record comes from a study of monozygotic twins with inflammatory bowel disease. TCRdb reprocessed the 5' RACE reads and stores each CDR3 protein as one record, lacking DNA. The table gives 200,000 to 250,000 distinct CDR3 sequences; the top ten clones make up more than 7.5% of it. CDR1 MNHEY and CDR2 SVGEGT come from the germline V gene. This CDR3 has 16 amino acids. The sequencing sample was made of blood. This receptor was identified in a human donor with ulcerative colitis or Crohn's disease, or a healthy co-twin of an affected twin (not recorded which). The chain carries TRBV6-2 or TRBV6-3 and TRBJ2-7. This CDR3 reads CASSYPTLAEHYEQYF.